A selection of T cell receptor beta chains follows, all from one sample in a study of blood T cell repertoires in COVID-19. Clones were sequenced by immunoSEQ multiplex PCR, and TCRdb holds only the in-frame ones, with some missing. The table lists 200,000 to 300,000 clones, around nine tenths of them singletons. Material for sequencing was PBMCs or T cells enriched from blood (not recorded which). The receptors derive from a middle-aged man who had recovered from COVID-19. Both conserved end residues are part of each CDR3. The order of the fields is D gene, V gene, J gene, CDR3 protein, CDR3 DNA. D genes are given only for firm matches.

d_gene: TRBD2; v_gene: TRBV11-3; j_gene: TRBJ2-7; CDR3aa: CASSGGLAGHGNEQYF; CDR3nt: TGTGCCAGCAGCGGCGGACTAGCGGGACACGGGAACGAGCAGTACTTC
d_gene: TRBD1; v_gene: TRBV6-5; j_gene: TRBJ2-7; CDR3aa: CASSYWSGGGYEQYF; CDR3nt: TGTGCCAGCAGTTACTGGTCAGGGGGCGGGTACGAGCAGTACTTC
d_gene: TRBD2; v_gene: TRBV19; j_gene: TRBJ2-3; CDR3aa: CASTPTMVGGGGTQYF; CDR3nt: TGTGCCAGTACCCCGACGATGGTCGGGGGGGGCGGTACGCAGTATTTT
d_gene: TRBD2; v_gene: TRBV24-1; j_gene: TRBJ2-3; CDR3aa: CATSPGGGASSATQYF; CDR3nt: TGTGCCACCTCTCCCGGGGGGGGCGCATCATCGGCCACGCAGTATTTT
d_gene: TRBD1; v_gene: TRBV7-9; j_gene: TRBJ1-2; CDR3aa: CASSPGQGWSYGYTF; CDR3nt: TGTGCCAGCAGCCCCGGACAGGGCTGGAGCTATGGCTACACCTTC
d_gene: .; v_gene: TRBV20-1; j_gene: TRBJ2-5; CDR3aa: CSASHETQYF; CDR3nt: TGCAGTGCTAGTCATGAGACCCAGTACTTC
d_gene: .; v_gene: TRBV4-3; j_gene: TRBJ2-7; CDR3aa: CASSQFSGPYEQYF; CDR3nt: TGCGCCAGCAGCCAATTTTCGGGTCCCTACGAGCAGTACTTC
d_gene: .; v_gene: TRBV6-5; j_gene: TRBJ2-7; CDR3aa: CASRAGLTYEQYF; CDR3nt: TGTGCCAGCCGCGCAGGGCTTACCTACGAGCAGTACTTC
d_gene: TRBD1; v_gene: TRBV2; j_gene: TRBJ1-2; CDR3aa: CASRGTGTGVYGYTF; CDR3nt: TGTGCCAGCAGGGGCACCGGGACAGGTGTTTATGGCTACACCTTC
d_gene: TRBD1; v_gene: TRBV5-5; j_gene: TRBJ2-3; CDR3aa: CASSLRGGQATDTQYF; CDR3nt: TGTGCCAGCAGTCTTCGAGGGGGACAGGCCACAGATACGCAGTATTTT
d_gene: TRBD1; v_gene: TRBV11-3; j_gene: TRBJ2-5; CDR3aa: CASSLYLGQFQETQYF; CDR3nt: TGTGCCAGCAGCCTTTACCTGGGACAGTTCCAAGAGACCCAGTACTTC
d_gene: .; v_gene: TRBV5-1; j_gene: TRBJ2-3; CDR3aa: CASSLVVLGSSTDTQYF; CDR3nt: TGCGCCAGCAGCTTGGTGGTGCTCGGTTCTAGCACAGATACGCAGTATTTT
d_gene: TRBD2; v_gene: TRBV29-1; j_gene: TRBJ2-1; CDR3aa: CSGGLAENNEQFF; CDR3nt: TGCAGCGGGGGACTAGCGGAAAACAATGAGCAGTTCTTC
d_gene: TRBD1; v_gene: TRBV5-4; j_gene: TRBJ1-4; CDR3aa: CASSLGQDKRNEKLFF; CDR3nt: TGTGCCAGCAGCCTGGGACAGGACAAACGTAATGAAAAACTGTTTTTT
d_gene: .; v_gene: TRBV7-9; j_gene: TRBJ2-5; CDR3aa: CASSVGLGETQYF; CDR3nt: TGTGCCAGCAGCGTGGGGCTCGGGGAGACCCAGTACTTC
d_gene: .; v_gene: TRBV5-6; j_gene: TRBJ1-5; CDR3aa: CASSRRGGNQPQHF; CDR3nt: TGTGCCAGCAGCCGTCGGGGTGGCAATCAGCCCCAGCATTTT
d_gene: TRBD2; v_gene: TRBV6-5; j_gene: TRBJ2-1; CDR3aa: CASTPLAGGGNEQFF; CDR3nt: TGTGCCAGCACCCCACTAGCGGGAGGTGGTAATGAGCAGTTCTTC
d_gene: .; v_gene: TRBV12-5; j_gene: TRBJ2-7; CDR3aa: CASGLIQGTHEQYF; CDR3nt: TGTGCTAGTGGACTTATACAGGGTACCCACGAGCAGTACTTC